This passage covers 10 T cell receptor beta chains from one sample sequenced in a study of shared clonotypes between healthy human individuals (TCRdb year 2020). Library creation used the immunoSEQ multiplex PCR assay. Entries here come from immuneACCESS through TCRdb and include only in-frame sequences with V and J called. Some clones fail to appear in such tables; in the studies checked, an unresolved V gene covers under half of the shortfall, and the cause of the remainder is unknown. The table for this sample lists about 2 million clones; roughly 96% of them were counted only once. Approximately 0.13% of the sample comes from the top ten. The sample comprised naive CD4+ T cells sorted from blood. The cell subset or site label here, explained by the study, means: CD45RA+ positively selected. These receptors were collected from a man between 18 and 29 years old in good health.

The V gene is TRBV18, the J gene TRBJ1-2; 7 bases are shared with TRBD1. The CDR3 loop spans 17 amino acids. Germline V lookup: CDR1 KGHSH, CDR2 LQKENI. V was pared by 2 bases and J by 2 bases, with 11 bases of the junction left unmatched. CDR3 bases: TGTGCCAGCTCACCAAGGGCCGGGACAGATTCAAACTATGGCTACACCTTC. Its protein product is CASSPRAGTDSNYGYTF.

This clone was recorded a few times. The CDR3 reads CSGLESTEAFF. CDR3 DNA sequence: TGCAGCGGCCTCGAGAGCACTGAAGCTTTCTTT. The chain carries TRBV29-1 and TRBJ1-1; no firm D call. This CDR3 region has 11 residues. With 7 bases removed from V and 4 bases from J, the gap between germline ends came to 10 bases. Germline CDR1 and CDR2: SQVTM and ANQGSEA.

The chain employs TRBV28 and TRBJ2-7; D may be TRBD1 (6 bases). V lost 8 bases and J lost 2, with 25 bases in between. The length of the CDR3 is 17 residues. Looked up from germline, CDR1 is MDHEN and CDR2 is SYDVKM. Written as DNA, the CDR3 is TGTGCCAGCCTCTCCTTGCATGGGGACACCCGGACCTACGAGCAGTACTTC. Translated: CASLSLHGDTRTYEQYF.

V usage is TRBV11-2 and J usage is TRBJ2-5; D is possibly TRBD2 (5 bases). Germline V gene data show CDR1 as SGHAT and CDR2 as FQNNGV. The CDR3 extends over 15 amino acids. V dropped 1 base and J dropped 5 bases, with 14 bases sitting between them. The CDR3 sequence: CASSLVGAWRETQYF. The CDR3 DNA follows: TGTGCCAGCAGCTTAGTAGGCGCGTGGAGGGAGACCCAGTACTTC.

The chain joins TRBV5-1 to TRBJ1-2; D is unresolved. Germline CDR1 and CDR2: SGHRS and YFSETQ. V shed 4 bases and J shed 5 bases, with 9 bases lying between them. The CDR3 extends over 12 amino acids. The CDR3 bases are TGCGCCAGCAGCACTGACTGGTATGGCTACACCTTC. Amino acids: CASSTDWYGYTF.

The rearrangement uses TRBV4-1 and TRBJ2-1; the match to TRBD2 covers 13 bases. The CDR3 totals 19 residues. Trimming took 1 base from V and 8 from J; bases not matched to a gene: 14. CDR1 is MGHRA and CDR2 is YSYEKL in the germline V gene. The CDR3 loop reads CASSQAKLAGGLLIYEQFF. The CDR3 DNA is TGCGCCAGCAGCCAAGCGAAACTAGCGGGGGGGTTATTGATCTATGAGCAGTTCTTC.

The chain joins TRBV7-2 to TRBJ1-2; D is possibly TRBD1 (5 bases). There are 15 residues in the CDR3. Germline values: CDR1 SGHTA, CDR2 FQGNSA. V was shortened by 3 bases and J by 4 bases, with 15 bases between the two germline ends. DNA of the CDR3: TGTGCCAGCAGCTTTACCAACAGGATCCGCTATGGCTACACCTTC. This codes for CASSFTNRIRYGYTF.

This chain links TRBV28 with TRBJ2-1, with a weak D call TRBD2 (5 bases). CDR1 and CDR2 from the germline V gene are MDHEN and SYDVKM. V was clipped by 5 bases and J by 6 bases, with 20 bases between them. The CDR3 is 16 residues long. In DNA, the CDR3 is TGTGCCAGCAGTACACCCTCAACGCGGGCTGGCAATGAGCAGTTCTTC. It yields the protein CASSTPSTRAGNEQFF.

The chain employs TRBV18 and TRBJ2-3; D not certain. Trimming shortened V by 6 bases and J by 2 bases, and 12 bases separated the two germline ends. Germline V gene lookup returns CDR1 KGHSH and CDR2 LQKENI. This CDR3 spans 14 amino acids. CDR3 sequence: CASSPPRNTDTQYF. The CDR3, as DNA: TGTGCCAGCTCCCCTCCCCGAAACACAGATACGCAGTATTTT.

The chain combines TRBV11-2 with TRBJ1-4; 10 positions match TRBD1. With V trimmed by 2 bases and J by 5 bases, 14 bases remained unmatched. This CDR3 contains 19 residues. Germline V gives CDR1 SGHAT, CDR2 FQNNGV. In DNA form, the CDR3 reads TGTGCCAGCAGCTTACCCCAGACAGGGGGCAGCTTTATCAATGAAAAACTGTTTTTT. As protein: CASSLPQTGGSFINEKLFF.